This T cell receptor beta chain was obtained from a study of blood T cell repertoires in COVID-19. Trimming shortened V by 1 base and J by 5 bases, and 7 bases separated the two germline ends. Germline CDR1 is LNHDA and CDR2 is SQIVND (reference sequence). The CDR3 has 13 residues. The method was immunoSEQ multiplex PCR; TCRdb's version includes in-frame clones alone and lacks a portion of them. The table lists under 350,000 clones, about 82% of them singletons. This clonotype was obtained from a human donor in a cohort sampled during active COVID-19. Sequenced input: peripheral blood. The V and J genes are TRBV19 and TRBJ2-3; no clear D gene. The CDR3 nucleotides read TGTGCCAGTAGTATAGGTCTTAGAGATACGCAGTATTTT. Protein product: CASSIGLRDTQYF.